This T cell receptor (beta chain) was identified in a study of technical replicates of blood from a few donors. This clone was recorded once. Germline-derived CDR1 and CDR2 are SEHNR and FQNEAQ (reference sequence). The CDR3 is 14 residues long. V shed 6 bases and J 3 bases; nucleotides not matched to a gene: 5. TCRdb's copy holds only in-frame clones and misses some; the assay was immunoSEQ multiplex PCR. The table records nearly 80,000 clones, 85% to 95% of them present only once. J is TRBJ2-5 and V is TRBV7-9, with 9 bases matching TRBD2. The source material was T cells isolated from PBMCs. The TCR comes from a human donor in good health. The CDR3 coding sequence is TGTGCCAGCAGAGAGTCTAGCGGGGAAGAGACCCAGTACTTC. Translated: CASRESSGEETQYF.